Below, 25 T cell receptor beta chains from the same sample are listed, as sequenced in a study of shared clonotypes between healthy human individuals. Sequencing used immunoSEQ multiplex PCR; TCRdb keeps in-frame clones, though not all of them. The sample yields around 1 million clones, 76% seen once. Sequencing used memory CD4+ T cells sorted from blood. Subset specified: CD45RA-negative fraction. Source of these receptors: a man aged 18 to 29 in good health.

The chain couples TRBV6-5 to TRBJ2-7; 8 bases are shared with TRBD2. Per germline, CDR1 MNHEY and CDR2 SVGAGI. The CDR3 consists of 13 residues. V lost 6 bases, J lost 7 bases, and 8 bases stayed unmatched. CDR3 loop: CASRPGGLGEQYF. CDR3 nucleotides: TGTGCCAGCAGGCCGGGGGGGCTCGGGGAGCAGTACTTC.

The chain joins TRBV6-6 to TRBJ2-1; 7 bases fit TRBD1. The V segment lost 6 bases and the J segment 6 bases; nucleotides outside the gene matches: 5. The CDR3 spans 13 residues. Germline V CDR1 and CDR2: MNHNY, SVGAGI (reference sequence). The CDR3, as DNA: TGTGCCAGCAGACAACAGGGGATCAATGAGCAGTTCTTC. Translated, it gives CASRQQGINEQFF.

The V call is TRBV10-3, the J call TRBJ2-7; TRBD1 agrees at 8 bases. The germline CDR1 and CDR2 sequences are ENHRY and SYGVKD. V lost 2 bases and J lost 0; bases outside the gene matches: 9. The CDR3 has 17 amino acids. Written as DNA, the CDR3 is TGTGCCATCAGTGAGGCCCCGGGACAGGTCCTCTCCTACGAGCAGTACTTC. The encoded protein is CAISEAPGQVLSYEQYF.

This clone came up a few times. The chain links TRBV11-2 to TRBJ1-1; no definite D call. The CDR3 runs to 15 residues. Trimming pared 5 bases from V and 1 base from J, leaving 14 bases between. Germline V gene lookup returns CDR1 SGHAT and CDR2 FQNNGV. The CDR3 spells CASSLEMLGNTEAFF. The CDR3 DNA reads TGTGCCAGCAGCCTGGAGATGTTAGGGAACACTGAAGCTTTCTTT.

CDR3 DNA: TGTGCCAGTAGTATAGCTCAGGGGCAACGAAACACCATATATTTT. It specifies CASSIAQGQRNTIYF. The chain links TRBV19 to TRBJ1-3, with D possibly being TRBD1 (6 bases). Germline CDR1 LNHDA, CDR2 SQIVND (reference sequence). There are 15 residues in the CDR3. Between the trimmed V and J ends, which lost 1 base and 5 bases, there was a span of 12 bases.

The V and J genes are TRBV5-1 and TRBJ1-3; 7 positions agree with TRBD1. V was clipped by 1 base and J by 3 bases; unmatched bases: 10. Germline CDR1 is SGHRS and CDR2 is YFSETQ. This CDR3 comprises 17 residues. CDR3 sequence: CASSLQSTGLSGNTIYF. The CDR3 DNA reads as TGCGCCAGCAGCTTGCAATCGACAGGGTTAAGTGGAAACACCATATATTTT.

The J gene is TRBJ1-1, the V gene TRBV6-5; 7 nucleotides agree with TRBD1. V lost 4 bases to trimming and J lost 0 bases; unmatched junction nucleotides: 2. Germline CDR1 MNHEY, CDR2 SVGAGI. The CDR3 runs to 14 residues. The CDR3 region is CASSSGQVNTEAFF. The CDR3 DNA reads TGTGCCAGCAGTTCCGGACAGGTGAACACTGAAGCTTTCTTT.

CDR3 residues: CASTTGQGRINTEAFF. CDR3 DNA sequence: TGTGCCAGCACCACGGGGCAGGGGAGAATCAACACTGAAGCTTTCTTT. The gene calls are TRBV21-1 and TRBJ1-1; TRBD1, the table's D call, lacks a check against the DNA. TRBV21-1 is an annotated pseudogene. CDR3 length equals 16 residues.

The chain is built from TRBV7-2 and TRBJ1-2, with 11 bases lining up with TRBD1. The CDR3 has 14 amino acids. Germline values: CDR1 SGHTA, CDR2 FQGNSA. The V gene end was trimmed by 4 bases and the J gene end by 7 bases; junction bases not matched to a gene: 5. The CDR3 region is CASSSGQGEGGYTF. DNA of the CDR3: TGTGCCAGCAGCTCGGGACAGGGGGAGGGTGGCTACACCTTC. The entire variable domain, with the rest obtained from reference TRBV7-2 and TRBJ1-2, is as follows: GAGVSQSPSNKVTEKGKDVELRCDPISGHTALYWYRQSLGQGLEFLIYFQGNSAPDKSGLPSDRFSAERTGGSVSTLTIQRTQQEDSAVYLCASSSGQGEGGYTFGSGTRLTVV.

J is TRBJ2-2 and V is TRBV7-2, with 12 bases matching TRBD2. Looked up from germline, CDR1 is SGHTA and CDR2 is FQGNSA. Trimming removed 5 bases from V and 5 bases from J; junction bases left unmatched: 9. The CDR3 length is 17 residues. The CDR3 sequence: CASSPYRGTSGTGELFF. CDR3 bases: TGTGCCAGCAGCCCGTATCGCGGGACTAGCGGGACCGGGGAGCTGTTTTTT.

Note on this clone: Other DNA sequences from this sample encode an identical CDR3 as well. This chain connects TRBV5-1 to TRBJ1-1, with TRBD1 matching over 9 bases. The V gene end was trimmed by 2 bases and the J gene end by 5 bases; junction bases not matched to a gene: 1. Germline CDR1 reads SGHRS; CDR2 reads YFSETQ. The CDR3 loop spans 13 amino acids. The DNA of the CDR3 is TGCGCCAGCAGCTTACAGGGGGCTACTGAAGCTTTCTTT. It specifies CASSLQGATEAFF.

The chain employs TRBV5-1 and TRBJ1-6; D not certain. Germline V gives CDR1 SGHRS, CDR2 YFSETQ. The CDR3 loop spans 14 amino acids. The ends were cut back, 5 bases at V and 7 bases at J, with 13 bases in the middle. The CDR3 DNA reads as TGCGCCAGCAGAATAGGCGACGGGAATTCACCCCTCCACTTT. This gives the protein CASRIGDGNSPLHF.

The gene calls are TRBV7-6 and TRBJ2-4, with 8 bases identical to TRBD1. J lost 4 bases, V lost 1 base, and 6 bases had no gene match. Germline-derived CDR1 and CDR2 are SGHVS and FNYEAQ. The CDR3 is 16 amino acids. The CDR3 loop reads CASSLGEGQGKNIQYF. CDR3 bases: TGTGCCAGCAGCTTAGGAGAAGGACAGGGAAAAAACATTCAGTACTTC.

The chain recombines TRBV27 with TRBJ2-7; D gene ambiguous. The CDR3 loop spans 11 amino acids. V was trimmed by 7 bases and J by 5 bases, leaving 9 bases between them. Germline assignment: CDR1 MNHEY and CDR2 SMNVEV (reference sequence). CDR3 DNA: TGTGCCAGCAAACGCCTTGACGAGCAGTACTTC. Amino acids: CASKRLDEQYF.

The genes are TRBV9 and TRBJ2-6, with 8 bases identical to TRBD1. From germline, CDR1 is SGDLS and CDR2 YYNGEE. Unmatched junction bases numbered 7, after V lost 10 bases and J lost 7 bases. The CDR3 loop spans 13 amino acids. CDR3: CARDRKVANVLTF. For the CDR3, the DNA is TGTGCCCGGGACAGGAAAGTAGCCAACGTCCTGACTTTC.

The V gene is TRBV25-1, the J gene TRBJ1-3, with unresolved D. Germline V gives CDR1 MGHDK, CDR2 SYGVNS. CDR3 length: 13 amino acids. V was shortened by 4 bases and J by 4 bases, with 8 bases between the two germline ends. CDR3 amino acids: CASSVFGGNTIYF. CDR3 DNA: TGTGCCAGCAGTGTCTTTGGGGGAAACACCATATATTTT.

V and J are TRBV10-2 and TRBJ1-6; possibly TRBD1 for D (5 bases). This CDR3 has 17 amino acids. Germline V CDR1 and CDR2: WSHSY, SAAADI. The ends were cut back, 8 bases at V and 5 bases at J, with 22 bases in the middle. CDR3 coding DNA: TGCGCCAGCTCCTCCGGAGGACACCCAAAGGATAATTCACCCCTCCACTTT. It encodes CASSSGGHPKDNSPLHF.

In nucleotides, the CDR3 is TGTGCCAGCAGCGGGCCCCCAGGAAAACTGTTTTTT. It specifies CASSGPPGKLFF. The V call is TRBV7-9, the J call TRBJ1-4; D unresolved. The CDR3 totals 12 residues. Per the germline V gene, CDR1 is SEHNR and CDR2 is FQNEAQ (reference sequence). The germline V and J ends were trimmed by 5 bases and 10 bases, with 11 bases remaining between them. Drawing the rest from reference TRBV7-9 and TRBJ1-4, the complete variable domain is DTGVSQNPRHKITKRGQNVTFRCDPISEHNRLYWYRQTLGQGPEFLTYFQNEAQLEKSRLLSDRFSAERPKGSFSTLEIQRTEQGDSAMYLCASSGPPGKLFFGSGTQLSVL.

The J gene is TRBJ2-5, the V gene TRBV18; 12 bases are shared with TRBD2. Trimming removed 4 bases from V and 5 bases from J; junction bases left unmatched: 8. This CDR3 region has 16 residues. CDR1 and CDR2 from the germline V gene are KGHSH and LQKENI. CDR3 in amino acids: CASSLRLAGDGETQYF. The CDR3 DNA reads TGTGCCAGCTCACTTCGACTAGCGGGAGATGGGGAGACCCAGTACTTC. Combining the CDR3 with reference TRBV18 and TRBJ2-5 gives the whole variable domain NAGVMQNPRHLVRRRGQEARLRCSPMKGHSHVYWYRQLPEEGLKFMVYLQKENIIDESGMPKERFSAEFPKEGPSILRIQQVVRGDSAAYFCASSLRLAGDGETQYFGPGTRLLVL.

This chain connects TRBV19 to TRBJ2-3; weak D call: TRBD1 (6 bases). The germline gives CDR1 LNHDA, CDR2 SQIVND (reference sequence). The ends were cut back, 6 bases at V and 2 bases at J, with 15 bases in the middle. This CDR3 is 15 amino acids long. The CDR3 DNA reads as TGTGCCAGTAGACGGACAGAATCCCCCACAGATACGCAGTATTTT. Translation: CASRRTESPTDTQYF.

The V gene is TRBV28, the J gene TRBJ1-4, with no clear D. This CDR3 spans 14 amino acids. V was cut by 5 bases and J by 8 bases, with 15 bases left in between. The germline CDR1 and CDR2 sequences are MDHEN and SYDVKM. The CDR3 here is CASSRWGEWEKLFF. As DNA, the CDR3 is TGTGCCAGCAGTCGGTGGGGAGAATGGGAAAAACTGTTTTTT.

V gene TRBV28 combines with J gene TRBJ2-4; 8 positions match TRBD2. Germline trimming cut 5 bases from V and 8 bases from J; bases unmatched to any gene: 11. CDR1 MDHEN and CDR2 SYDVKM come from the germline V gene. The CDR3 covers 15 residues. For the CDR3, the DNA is TGTGCCAGCAGTCCCTCCGGGACTAGGCCCCACATTCAGTACTTC. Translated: CASSPSGTRPHIQYF.

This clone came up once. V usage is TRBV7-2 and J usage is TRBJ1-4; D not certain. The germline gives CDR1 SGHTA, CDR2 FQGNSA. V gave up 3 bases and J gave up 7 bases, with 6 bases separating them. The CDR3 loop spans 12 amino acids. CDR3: CASSFFGEKLFF. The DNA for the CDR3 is TGTGCCAGCAGCTTTTTCGGTGAAAAACTGTTTTTT. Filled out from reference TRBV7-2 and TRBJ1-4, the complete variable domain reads GAGVSQSPSNKVTEKGKDVELRCDPISGHTALYWYRQSLGQGLEFLIYFQGNSAPDKSGLPSDRFSAERTGGSVSTLTIQRTQQEDSAVYLCASSFFGEKLFFGSGTQLSVL.

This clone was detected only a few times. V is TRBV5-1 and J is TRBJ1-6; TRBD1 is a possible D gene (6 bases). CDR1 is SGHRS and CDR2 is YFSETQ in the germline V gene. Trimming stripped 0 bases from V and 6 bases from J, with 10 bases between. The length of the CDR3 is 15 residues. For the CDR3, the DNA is TGCGCCAGCAGCTTGGTGGCACAGGGTAATTCACCCCTCCACTTT. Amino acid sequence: CASSLVAQGNSPLHF.

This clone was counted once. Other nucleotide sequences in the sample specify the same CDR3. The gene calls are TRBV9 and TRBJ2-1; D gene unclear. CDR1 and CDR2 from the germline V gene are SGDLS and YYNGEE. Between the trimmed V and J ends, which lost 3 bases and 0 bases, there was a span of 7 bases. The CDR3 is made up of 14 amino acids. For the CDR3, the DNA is TGTGCCAGCAGCGAGCGTAGCTCCTACAATGAGCAGTTCTTC. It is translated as CASSERSSYNEQFF.